Shown below are 19 T cell receptor beta chains from a single sample sequenced in a study of shared clonotypes between healthy human individuals. Clones were read by immunoSEQ multiplex PCR, and TCRdb kept only the in-frame ones, dropping some. The sample lists 2 million or so clones; 85% to 95% were seen once. The specimen was naive CD4+ T cells sorted from blood. This sample's subset: CD45RA+ positively selected. Receptors originate from a young man in good health.

The chain is built from TRBV30 and TRBJ1-1, with a tentative D call TRBD1 (5 bases). The CDR3 runs to 13 residues. Germline V gives CDR1 GTSNPN, CDR2 SVGIG (reference sequence). The V end was cut by 8 bases, the J end by 1 base, with 14 bases between. The CDR3 sequence is CAGSRDGNTEAFF. The CDR3 nucleotides read TGTGCCGGAAGCCGGGACGGGAACACTGAAGCTTTCTTT. The full variable domain, its missing parts supplied by reference TRBV30 and TRBJ1-1, is SQTIHQWPATLVQPVGSPLSLECTVEGTSNPNLYWYRQAAGRGLQLLFYSVGIGQISSEVPQNLSASRPQDRQFILSSKKLLLSDSGFYLCAGSRDGNTEAFFGQGTRLTVV.

Details on this clone: A much larger clone differs from this one at a single base, so this may be a read error. V is TRBV7-2 and J is TRBJ1-5, with 7 bases lining up with TRBD1. In germline, CDR1 is SGHTA, CDR2 FQGNSA. CDR3 length: 14 amino acids. V lost 4 bases and J lost 3; bases outside the gene matches: 3. The CDR3 region is CASSSGQDNQPQHF. The CDR3 nucleotides are TGTGCCAGCAGCTCCGGACAGGACAATCAGCCCCAGCATTTT.

Notes on this clone: The same CDR3 can be traced to other DNA sequences in this sample. The chain combines TRBV27 with TRBJ1-6, with TRBD1 matching 7 bases. This CDR3 is built from 15 residues. The V and J ends lost 0 bases and 6 bases, in that order; junction bases with no gene match: 2. Germline V gene lookup returns CDR1 MNHEY and CDR2 SMNVEV (reference sequence). This CDR3 is CASSLSGQANSPLHF. For the CDR3, the DNA is TGTGCCAGCAGTTTATCCGGACAGGCTAATTCACCCCTCCACTTT.

The rearrangement uses TRBV5-5 and TRBJ2-7, with TRBD1 identical over 11 bases. Germline CDR1 reads SGHKS; CDR2 reads YYEKEE (reference sequence). This CDR3 spans 14 amino acids. J lost 3 bases, V lost 4 bases, and 3 bases had no gene match. The CDR3 sequence is CASSRTGGLYEQYF. The CDR3, as DNA: TGTGCCAGCAGCCGGACAGGGGGCCTCTACGAGCAGTACTTC. Full variable domain (rest looked up from reference TRBV5-5 and TRBJ2-7): DAGVTQSPTHLIKTRGQQVTLRCSPISGHKSVSWYQQVLGQGPQFIFQYYEKEERGRGNFPDRFSARQFPNYSSELNVNALLLGDSALYLCASSRTGGLYEQYFGPGTRLTVT.

V gene TRBV7-2 combines with J gene TRBJ2-4; TRBD2 agrees at 11 bases. This CDR3 is built from 19 residues. The ends lost 5 bases at V and 0 bases at J; junction bases unmatched: 12. From germline, CDR1 is SGHTA and CDR2 FQGNSA. CDR3 sequence (DNA): TGTGCCAGCAGCCCTCTGGGGACTAGCGGAGTCCTAGCCAAAAACATTCAGTACTTC. It specifies CASSPLGTSGVLAKNIQYF.

This sequence joins TRBV6-5 and TRBJ2-7; perhaps TRBD1 as D (7 bases). Germline V CDR1 and CDR2: MNHEY, SVGAGI. The CDR3 is made up of 14 amino acids. V was shortened by 2 bases and J by 2 bases, with 10 bases between the two germline ends. In DNA, the CDR3 is TGTGCCAGCAGTTACCGCGGGACAGCCTACGAGCAGTACTTC. The encoded protein is CASSYRGTAYEQYF.

In this sample, this clone turned up a few times. Other DNA sequences in the sample encode the same CDR3. The rearrangement uses TRBV5-1 and TRBJ2-7, with D perhaps matching TRBD2 (5 bases). V was clipped by 4 bases and J by 3 bases, with 8 bases between them. The germline V gene has CDR1 SGHRS and CDR2 YFSETQ. This CDR3 is built from 12 residues. CDR3 nucleotide sequence: TGCGCCAGCAGCCCAGAGGGCTACGAGCAGTACTTC. Protein: CASSPEGYEQYF. The whole variable domain, filled in from reference TRBV5-1 and TRBJ2-7, reads KAGVTQTPRYLIKTRGQQVTLSCSPISGHRSVSWYQQTPGQGLQFLFEYFSETQRNKGNFPGRFSGRQFSNSRSEMNVSTLELGDSALYLCASSPEGYEQYFGPGTRLTVT.

This clone was recorded only once. V and J are TRBV10-3 and TRBJ1-1; D not resolved. The CDR3 is 12 residues long. Germline CDR1 and CDR2: ENHRY and SYGVKD. Trimming took off 10 bases at V and 0 bases at J, with 9 bases between the two ends. This CDR3 reads CATRAVNTEAFF. The CDR3 DNA follows: TGTGCCACCCGGGCGGTGAACACTGAAGCTTTCTTT.

This rearrangement joins TRBV6-5 to TRBJ2-5; possibly TRBD2 for D (6 bases). The germline V gene has CDR1 MNHEY and CDR2 SVGAGI. V was clipped by 7 bases and J by 6 bases, with 12 bases between them. CDR3 length equals 12 residues. For the CDR3, the DNA is TGTGCCAGCACGACGGGCGGGAAGACCCAGTACTTC. As protein: CASTTGGKTQYF.

The CDR3 DNA reads as TGTGCCAGCTCACCACTAGACCGTGGGACCCAGTACTTC. Its protein product is CASSPLDRGTQYF. The V and J genes are TRBV18 and TRBJ2-5, with no clear D. CDR3 length: 13 amino acids. Trimming pared 1 base from V and 7 bases from J, leaving 10 bases between. CDR1 is KGHSH and CDR2 is LQKENI in the germline V gene.

The chain combines TRBV4-1 with TRBJ1-6; 9 bases align to TRBD1. V lost 1 base, J lost 10 bases, and 5 bases stayed unmatched. Germline CDR1 is MGHRA and CDR2 is YSYEKL. This CDR3 contains 15 residues. CDR3 nucleotides: TGCGCCAGCAGCCAAGTCGACAGGGGGTACTCACCCCTCCACTTT. Its protein is CASSQVDRGYSPLHF.

V and J are TRBV6-1 and TRBJ1-1, with unresolved D. Between the trimmed V and J ends, which lost 2 bases and 7 bases, there was a span of 5 bases. This CDR3 is 11 amino acids long. Germline assignment: CDR1 MNHNS and CDR2 SASEGT. CDR3 loop: CASSERFEAFF. The CDR3 DNA is TGTGCCAGCAGTGAACGGTTTGAAGCTTTCTTT.

As regards this clone: Additional DNA sequences in this sample encode the identical CDR3. This chain joins TRBV18 and TRBJ1-2, with D uncertain. From germline, CDR1 is KGHSH and CDR2 LQKENI. The CDR3 runs to 11 residues. Between the trimmed V and J ends, which lost 6 bases and 8 bases, there was a span of 10 bases. CDR3 nucleotides: TGTGCCAGCTCCCCCGGTCAGGGCTACACCTTC. Translation gives CASSPGQGYTF.

This sequence joins TRBV19 and TRBJ2-7, with D perhaps being TRBD1 or TRBD2 (6 bases each). Trimming left V 1 base short and J 0 bases short, with 16 bases between. The CDR3 consists of 17 residues. The germline V gene has CDR1 LNHDA and CDR2 SQIVND (reference sequence). The CDR3: CASSIGRGATSSYEQYF. The CDR3 coding sequence is TGTGCCAGTAGTATAGGGAGGGGGGCGACCAGCTCCTACGAGCAGTACTTC.

The chain joins TRBV7-3 to TRBJ2-5, with 10 bases fitting TRBD2. This CDR3 is 15 amino acids long. Unmatched junction bases numbered 8, after V lost 5 bases and J lost 5 bases. The germline CDR1 and CDR2 sequences are SGHTA and FQGTGA. CDR3 in DNA: TGTGCCAGCAGCGCTAGCGGGGGTAGTAAGGAGACCCAGTACTTC. As protein: CASSASGGSKETQYF. Filled out from reference TRBV7-3 and TRBJ2-5, the complete variable domain reads GAGVSQTPSNKVTEKGKYVELRCDPISGHTALYWYRQSLGQGPEFLIYFQGTGAADDSGLPNDRFFAVRPEGSVSTLKIQRTERGDSAVYLCASSASGGSKETQYFGPGTRLLVL.

This chain uses TRBV18 with TRBJ1-1; a possible D gene is TRBD1 (6 bases). This CDR3 contains 16 residues. Germline V gene lookup returns CDR1 KGHSH and CDR2 LQKENI. Trimming removed 3 bases at V and 2 bases at J, with 16 bases between. CDR3 region: CASSPPNRQVNTEAFF. DNA for the CDR3: TGTGCCAGCTCACCGCCGAACCGACAGGTTAACACTGAAGCTTTCTTT.

The gene calls are TRBV28 and TRBJ2-3; 10 bases are shared with TRBD2. The CDR3 is 17 residues long. With V trimmed by 5 bases and J by 1 base, 9 bases remained unmatched. Germline V CDR1 and CDR2: MDHEN, SYDVKM. DNA for the CDR3: TGTGCCAGCAGTAAACCTTTAGCGGGGGGCCGCACAGATACGCAGTATTTT. Its protein product is CASSKPLAGGRTDTQYF.

The rearrangement links TRBV19 to TRBJ2-3; D is possibly TRBD2 (6 bases). Trimming took 1 base from V and 3 from J, leaving 17 bases between them. CDR3 length: 17 amino acids. Germline V lookup: CDR1 LNHDA, CDR2 SQIVND (reference sequence). DNA for the CDR3: TGTGCCAGTAGTATAGTGGTCGGGACGGGGAGGACAGATACGCAGTATTTT. Amino acid sequence: CASSIVVGTGRTDTQYF.

CDR3 nucleotide sequence: TGCGCCAGCAGCTTCGGACAGGCTGGTCACCAAGAGACCCAGTACTTC. It is translated as CASSFGQAGHQETQYF. J is TRBJ2-5 and V is TRBV5-1; 7 bases map to TRBD1. Germline V CDR1 and CDR2: SGHRS, YFSETQ. The CDR3 length is 16 residues. After removal of 2 bases from V and 0 bases from J, the junction contained 7 bases not matched to a gene.